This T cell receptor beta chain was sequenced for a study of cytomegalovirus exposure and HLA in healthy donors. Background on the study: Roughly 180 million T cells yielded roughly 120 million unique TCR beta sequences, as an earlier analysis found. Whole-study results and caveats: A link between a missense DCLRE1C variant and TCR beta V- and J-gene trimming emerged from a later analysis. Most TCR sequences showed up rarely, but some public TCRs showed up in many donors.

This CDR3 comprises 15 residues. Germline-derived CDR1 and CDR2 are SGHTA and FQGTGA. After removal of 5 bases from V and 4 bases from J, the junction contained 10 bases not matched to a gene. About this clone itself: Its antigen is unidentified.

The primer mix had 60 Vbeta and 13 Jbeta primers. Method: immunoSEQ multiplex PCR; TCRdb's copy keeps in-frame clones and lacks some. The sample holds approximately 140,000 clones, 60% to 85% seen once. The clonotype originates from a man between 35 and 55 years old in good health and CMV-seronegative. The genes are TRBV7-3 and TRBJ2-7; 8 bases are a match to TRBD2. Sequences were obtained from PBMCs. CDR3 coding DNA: TGTGCCAGCAGCCCCAACGGGGGGGCCGGGTACGAGCAGTACTTC. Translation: CASSPNGGAGYEQYF.